These 6 T cell receptor beta chains came from one sample sequenced in a study of T cell responses to AZD1222 COVID-19 vaccine. Here immunoSEQ multiplex PCR was the method, and the copy in TCRdb shows in-frame clones only, minus some. The data show around 130,000 clones, 80% to 90% seen once. The sequences come from peripheral blood, collected on day 0 of AZD1222 vaccination. Receptors were obtained from an adult in good health.

V and J are TRBV5-1 and TRBJ2-3, with 7 bases fitting TRBD2. Germline assignment: CDR1 SGHRS and CDR2 YFSETQ. After removal of 3 bases from V and 0 bases from J, the junction contained 10 bases not matched to a gene. This CDR3 contains 17 residues. CDR3 nucleotide sequence: TGCGCCAGCAGCTGGGACCCCGGGGGGAGTAGCACAGATACGCAGTATTTT. Its translation is CASSWDPGGSSTDTQYF.

The V call is TRBV5-1, the J call TRBJ2-5, with D possibly matching TRBD2 (6 bases). The CDR3 length is 12 residues. Germline V gene data show CDR1 as SGHRS and CDR2 as YFSETQ. V gave up 3 bases and J gave up 5 bases, with 8 bases separating them. The DNA of the CDR3 is TGCGCCAGCAGCTCGGGGGAGGAGACCCAGTACTTC. This codes for CASSSGEETQYF.

The chain carries TRBV18 and TRBJ2-7; 9 bases are shared with TRBD1. The CDR3 spans 15 residues. V lost 3 bases and J lost 3; bases outside the gene matches: 6. Germline V CDR1 and CDR2: KGHSH, LQKENI. CDR3 protein: CASSPSTGGHYEQYF. In DNA form, the CDR3 reads TGTGCCAGCTCACCGTCGACAGGGGGTCACTACGAGCAGTACTTC.

The chain uses TRBV6-2 or TRBV6-3 and TRBJ2-1, with 13 bases that match TRBD2. V trimming: 5 bases; J trimming: 14 bases; junction bases outside the gene matches: 15. CDR1 MNHEY and CDR2 SVGEGT come from the germline V gene. This CDR3 is 16 amino acids long. The CDR3 sequence: CASSGTGTSGTAQEFF. The CDR3 DNA is TGTGCCAGCAGTGGGACCGGGACTAGCGGGACCGCACAGGAGTTCTTC.

This chain links TRBV10-2 with TRBJ2-7; D is uncertain. Trimming removed 10 bases at V and 2 bases at J, with 12 bases between. In germline, CDR1 is WSHSY, CDR2 SAAADI. The CDR3 length is 12 residues. CDR3 in amino acids: CATLKPAYEQYF. The CDR3 nucleotides are TGCGCCACCTTGAAACCTGCCTACGAGCAGTACTTC.

The rearrangement uses TRBV30 and TRBJ2-2; 12 bases align to TRBD2. The germline CDR1 and CDR2 sequences are GTSNPN and SVGIG (reference sequence). The CDR3 contains 17 residues. V shed 5 bases, J shed 1 base, and the junction held 8 bases outside the gene matches. The CDR3 loop is CAWEGLAGLRNTGELFF. CDR3 coding DNA: TGTGCCTGGGAGGGACTAGCGGGTCTACGGAACACCGGGGAGCTGTTTTTT.